Below are 32 T cell receptor beta chains sequenced from a single sample in a study of cytomegalovirus exposure and HLA in healthy donors. Clones were sequenced by immunoSEQ multiplex PCR, and TCRdb holds only the in-frame ones, with some missing. The table lists 150,000 to 180,000 clones, 86% of them singletons, with 2.1% in the top ten. Sample: PBMCs. These receptors were obtained from a human donor in good health.

The chain carries TRBV11-1 and TRBJ2-5; D remains unclear. From germline, CDR1 is SGHAT and CDR2 FQDESV (reference sequence). The CDR3 runs 14 residues. V lost 1 base and J lost 2, with 8 bases in between. CDR3 protein: CASSLGVSQETQYF. The CDR3 region has the DNA TGTGCCAGCAGCTTAGGTGTCAGTCAAGAGACCCAGTACTTC.

V gene TRBV28 combines with J gene TRBJ2-7; D ambiguous. The germline V and J ends were trimmed by 4 bases and 2 bases, with 9 bases remaining between them. The CDR3 length is 13 residues. Germline-derived CDR1 and CDR2 are MDHEN and SYDVKM. The CDR3: CASSSVYTYEQYF. Written as DNA, the CDR3 is TGTGCCAGCAGTTCCGTTTACACCTACGAGCAGTACTTC. The full variable domain, in which reference TRBV28 and TRBJ2-7 provide the parts outside the CDR3, is DVKVTQSSRYLVKRTGEKVFLECVQDMDHENMFWYRQDPGLGLRLIYFSYDVKMKEKGDIPEGYSVSREKKERFSLILESASTNQTSMYLCASSSVYTYEQYFGPGTRLTVT.

J is TRBJ2-7 and V is TRBV4-1, with D uncertain. CDR3 size: 15 residues. V shed 0 bases and J shed 4 bases, with 13 bases lying between them. Germline loops: CDR1 MGHRA, CDR2 YSYEKL. The CDR3 is CASSQELPSWYEQYF. CDR3 DNA sequence: TGCGCCAGCAGCCAAGAATTGCCTAGTTGGTACGAGCAGTACTTC.

This clone was picked up one time. The V gene is TRBV6-6, the J gene TRBJ1-1; D not resolved. CDR3 length: 13 residues. Between the trimmed V and J ends, which lost 5 bases and 0 bases, there was a span of 7 bases. Germline CDR1 is MNHNY and CDR2 is SVGAGI (reference sequence). The CDR3 DNA sequence: TGTGCCAGCAGTGGACTTCTGAACACTGAAGCTTTCTTT. Amino acids: CASSGLLNTEAFF.

This clone appeared a single time. The V gene is TRBV18, the J gene TRBJ2-5; perhaps TRBD1 as D (5 bases). Trimming removed 3 bases from V and 2 bases from J, with 10 bases in between. Germline V lookup: CDR1 KGHSH, CDR2 LQKENI. This CDR3 comprises 14 residues. CDR3 sequence: CASSPRTNQETQYF. The CDR3 DNA reads TGTGCCAGCTCACCGAGGACAAATCAAGAGACCCAGTACTTC.

This chain uses TRBV9 with TRBJ1-1; D call uncertain. Trimming removed 0 bases from V and 8 bases from J, with 17 bases in between. Germline CDR1 SGDLS, CDR2 YYNGEE. The CDR3 has 15 amino acids. CDR3 sequence reads: CASSVEGVPREEAFF. The CDR3 DNA reads TGTGCCAGCAGCGTAGAGGGAGTCCCGCGGGAAGAAGCTTTCTTT.

This rearrangement joins TRBV28 to TRBJ2-1; the D gene is possibly TRBD2 (6 bases). In germline, CDR1 is MDHEN, CDR2 SYDVKM. V was cut by 11 bases and J by 6 bases, with 14 bases left in between. This CDR3 has 12 residues. CDR3 nucleotide sequence: TGTGCCGCACGGCGGGATGGCAATGAGCAGTTCTTC. Translation gives CAARRDGNEQFF.

The chain couples TRBV4-1 to TRBJ1-2; D remains unclear. In germline, CDR1 is MGHRA, CDR2 YSYEKL. The CDR3 extends over 15 amino acids. Trimming left V 0 bases short and J 3 bases short, with 11 bases between. CDR3 loop: CASSQEEGLDYGYTF. CDR3 bases: TGCGCCAGCAGCCAAGAAGAGGGCCTCGACTATGGCTACACCTTC.

The chain couples TRBV5-4 to TRBJ2-5, with D perhaps TRBD1 (5 bases). The CDR3 covers 16 residues. CDR1 and CDR2 from the germline V gene are SGHNT and YYREEE (reference sequence). Trimming stripped 4 bases from V and 0 bases from J, with 16 bases between. CDR3 in amino acids: CASSAFIVTDQETQYF. The CDR3 region has the DNA TGTGCCAGCAGCGCGTTTATTGTGACAGACCAAGAGACCCAGTACTTC.

The chain joins TRBV11-1 to TRBJ1-2, with TRBD1 matching 8 bases. Trimming took 5 bases from V and 4 from J; bases not matched to a gene: 3. The CDR3 contains 13 residues. Germline V CDR1 and CDR2: SGHAT, FQDESV (reference sequence). CDR3 protein: CASSRGQGYGYTF. In DNA form, the CDR3 reads TGTGCCAGCAGCCGAGGACAGGGCTATGGCTACACCTTC. The entire variable domain, with the rest obtained from reference TRBV11-1 and TRBJ1-2, is as follows: EAEVAQSPRYKITEKSQAVAFWCDPISGHATLYWYRQILGQGPELLVQFQDESVVDDSQLPKDRFSAERLKGVDSTLKIQPAELGDSAMYLCASSRGQGYGYTFGSGTRLTVV.

The J gene is TRBJ1-1, the V gene TRBV5-8, with TRBD1 identical over 10 bases. The CDR3 totals 15 residues. Looked up from germline, CDR1 is SGHTS and CDR2 is YDEGEE. With V trimmed by 3 bases and J by 1 base, 3 bases remained unmatched. The CDR3 loop is CASSYRDRGNTEAFF. The CDR3 nucleotides read TGTGCCAGCAGCTACCGGGACAGGGGGAACACTGAAGCTTTCTTT.

The chain joins TRBV5-1 to TRBJ1-1; D gene uncertain. CDR3 length equals 15 residues. The V end was cut by 4 bases, the J end by 0 bases, with 13 bases between. Germline lookup yields CDR1 SGHRS and CDR2 YFSETQ. CDR3 sequence reads: CASSRAGGMNTEAFF. The CDR3, as DNA: TGCGCCAGCAGCAGGGCCGGAGGGATGAACACTGAAGCTTTCTTT.

This clone was detected only a few times. This chain joins TRBV2 and TRBJ1-2; D remains unclear. V gave up 6 bases and J gave up 3 bases, with 5 bases separating them. CDR3 length equals 11 residues. The germline CDR1 and CDR2 sequences are SNHLY and FYNNEI. The CDR3 DNA follows: TGTGCCAGCAGCCCCGACTATGGCTACACCTTC. Its translation is CASSPDYGYTF.

The rearrangement uses TRBV14 and TRBJ2-1; TRBD2 matches at 9 bases. Per germline, CDR1 SGHDN and CDR2 FVKESK. The CDR3 totals 18 residues. Trimming took 1 base from V and 7 from J; bases not matched to a gene: 14. As DNA, the CDR3 is TGTGCCAGCAGCCAAGGTTGGCTAGCGGGGTACGCTGTTAATGAGCAGTTCTTC. Translated: CASSQGWLAGYAVNEQFF.

The chain uses TRBV6-1 and TRBJ2-5, with D perhaps matching TRBD2 (6 bases). The CDR3 contains 15 residues. Trimming took off 1 base at V and 4 bases at J, with 13 bases between the two ends. The germline V gene has CDR1 MNHNS and CDR2 SASEGT. The CDR3 is CASSEGDGGAETQYF. CDR3 nucleotides: TGTGCCAGCAGTGAAGGGGACGGGGGAGCAGAGACCCAGTACTTC.

This chain joins TRBV28 and TRBJ1-5; D is undetermined. CDR3 length: 12 residues. The V and J ends lost 6 bases and 5 bases respectively, with 8 bases between them. The germline V gene encodes CDR1 MDHEN and CDR2 SYDVKM. As DNA, the CDR3 is TGTGCCAGCAGGGAGTTAGATCAGCCCCAGCATTTT. Its protein is CASRELDQPQHF.

The rearrangement links TRBV10-3 to TRBJ1-2; 10 positions agree with TRBD1. The CDR3 length is 13 residues. The germline V gene has CDR1 ENHRY and CDR2 SYGVKD. V was pared by 6 bases and J by 6 bases, with 4 bases of the junction left unmatched. The CDR3 DNA sequence: TGTGCCATCAGCCAGGACAGGGGGGATGGCTACACCTTC. This sequence encodes CAISQDRGDGYTF.

V is TRBV4-1 and J is TRBJ1-4; D might be TRBD1 (6 bases). The V gene's germline CDR1 is MGHRA and CDR2 YSYEKL. V gave up 4 bases and J gave up 7 bases, with 22 bases separating them. The CDR3 extends over 17 amino acids. CDR3 loop: CASSPDPRGAIIEKLFF. CDR3 sequence (DNA): TGCGCCAGCAGCCCGGACCCCAGGGGCGCAATTATTGAAAAACTGTTTTTT.

The chain carries TRBV5-1 and TRBJ1-4; D is possibly TRBD1 (6 bases). Trimming cost V 0 bases and J 4 bases, with 10 bases left between them. The CDR3 has 15 amino acids. Germline loops: CDR1 SGHRS, CDR2 YFSETQ. CDR3 in DNA: TGCGCCAGCAGCTTGGCCAGGGGTATTAATGAAAAACTGTTTTTT. As protein: CASSLARGINEKLFF.

The gene calls are TRBV9 and TRBJ1-1, with a possible D match to TRBD1 (5 bases). This CDR3 comprises 15 residues. With 0 bases removed from V and 4 bases from J, the gap between germline ends came to 13 bases. The germline V gene encodes CDR1 SGDLS and CDR2 YYNGEE. CDR3 nucleotide sequence: TGTGCCAGCAGCGTAGGATCAGGGTGGGGCACTGAAGCTTTCTTT. It translates to CASSVGSGWGTEAFF.

This sequence joins TRBV15 and TRBJ2-6; 10 positions agree with TRBD2. In germline, CDR1 is LNHNV, CDR2 YYDKDF (reference sequence). The trim removed 0 bases at V and 0 bases at J, leaving 5 bases unmatched. CDR3 length: 19 amino acids. For the CDR3, the DNA is TGTGCCACCAGCAGAGATTGGGCTAGCGGGGGCTCTGGGGCCAACGTCCTGACTTTC. It translates to CATSRDWASGGSGANVLTF.

This chain uses TRBV28 with TRBJ2-7; 8 bases are shared with TRBD1. Looked up from germline, CDR1 is MDHEN and CDR2 is SYDVKM. With 9 bases clipped from V and 6 bases from J, the junction kept 16 bases outside the gene matches. The CDR3 is 15 residues long. This CDR3 reads CASFAGGTTTSEQYF. In DNA, the CDR3 is TGTGCCAGTTTCGCAGGGGGCACAACTACTTCCGAGCAGTACTTC. The complete variable domain, with remaining parts taken from reference TRBV28 and TRBJ2-7, reads DVKVTQSSRYLVKRTGEKVFLECVQDMDHENMFWYRQDPGLGLRLIYFSYDVKMKEKGDIPEGYSVSREKKERFSLILESASTNQTSMYLCASFAGGTTTSEQYFGPGTRLTVT.

The V and J genes are TRBV5-6 and TRBJ2-1, with 10 bases fitting TRBD1. The length of the CDR3 is 15 residues. V shed 1 base and J 8 bases; nucleotides not matched to a gene: 6. Germline V gene data show CDR1 as SGHDT and CDR2 as YYEEEE. In nucleotides, the CDR3 is TGTGCCAGCAGCTTGTGGGGACAGGGGAGCGATGAGCAGTTCTTC. Protein product: CASSLWGQGSDEQFF.

V is TRBV7-2 and J is TRBJ2-2; D is ambiguous. Trimming removed 2 bases at V and 3 bases at J, with 7 bases between. The CDR3 consists of 14 residues. Germline CDR1 and CDR2: SGHTA and FQGNSA. The CDR3 DNA reads TGTGCCAGCAGCTTAAAACGGTACACCGGGGAGCTGTTTTTT. It specifies CASSLKRYTGELFF.

This chain's CDR3 is CASGQGGADTQYF. The CDR3 region has the DNA TGTGCCAGCGGACAGGGAGGCGCAGATACGCAGTATTTT. The chain recombines TRBV6-1 with TRBJ2-3; TRBD1 matches 8 bases. Per the germline V gene, CDR1 is MNHNS and CDR2 is SASEGT. V shed 8 bases and J 4 bases; nucleotides not matched to a gene: 5. The CDR3 covers 13 residues.

This chain uses TRBV6-5 with TRBJ1-1; a possible D gene is TRBD1 (6 bases). The germline V and J ends were trimmed by 0 bases and 6 bases, with 14 bases remaining between them. Germline V gene sequence: CDR1 MNHEY, CDR2 SVGAGI. The CDR3 has 15 amino acids. CDR3 in amino acids: CASSYSFQGSAEAFF. CDR3 coding DNA: TGTGCCAGCAGTTACTCGTTCCAGGGGAGCGCTGAAGCTTTCTTT.

The chain couples TRBV19 to TRBJ1-3, with D possibly TRBD1 on 6 matching bases. The CDR3 spans 14 residues. CDR1 and CDR2 from the germline V gene are LNHDA and SQIVND (reference sequence). The V and J ends lost 9 bases and 2 bases respectively, with 14 bases between them. Written as DNA, the CDR3 is TGTGCCAGCCGACACAGGGATCCTGGAAACACCATATATTTT. Encoded protein: CASRHRDPGNTIYF.

The rearrangement uses TRBV9 and TRBJ2-2; D gene ambiguous. The CDR3 extends over 17 amino acids. Trimming cost V 0 bases and J 7 bases, with 19 bases left between them. CDR1 is SGDLS and CDR2 is YYNGEE in the germline V gene. CDR3 residues: CASSVASSLGGVGELFF. The CDR3 nucleotides read TGTGCCAGCAGCGTAGCATCGTCTCTCGGTGGTGTCGGGGAGCTGTTTTTT.

This clone appeared once. J is TRBJ2-5 and V is TRBV13; D unclear. In germline, CDR1 is PRHDT, CDR2 FYEKMQ (reference sequence). With 2 bases removed from V and 1 base from J, the gap between germline ends came to 8 bases. This CDR3 comprises 14 residues. The CDR3 loop is CASSLFRSQETQYF. Written as DNA, the CDR3 is TGTGCCAGCAGCTTATTCAGAAGCCAAGAGACCCAGTACTTC.

This chain joins TRBV27 and TRBJ2-7, with TRBD2 matching 8 bases. The CDR3 covers 15 residues. Looked up from germline, CDR1 is MNHEY and CDR2 is SMNVEV (reference sequence). With 2 bases clipped from V and 5 bases from J, the junction kept 8 bases outside the gene matches. The CDR3 DNA follows: TGTGCCAGCAGTTTAACCCCTACTAGCGGTGACGAGCAGTACTTC. This translates into CASSLTPTSGDEQYF.

V is TRBV5-1 and J is TRBJ2-2; 9 nucleotides line up with TRBD1. Germline loops: CDR1 SGHRS, CDR2 YFSETQ. CDR3 size: 17 residues. Trimming took 0 bases from V and 6 from J; bases not matched to a gene: 9. In DNA form, the CDR3 reads TGCGCCAGCAGCTTGGACCCACAGGGGGCAGGGGCCGGGGAGCTGTTTTTT. It is translated as CASSLDPQGAGAGELFF.

The V gene is TRBV28, the J gene TRBJ2-7; D is unresolved. Germline-derived CDR1 and CDR2 are MDHEN and SYDVKM. This CDR3 spans 11 amino acids. With 3 bases removed from V and 7 bases from J, the gap between germline ends came to 7 bases. In DNA, the CDR3 is TGTGCCAGCAGTTTTCGTGAGGAGCAGTACTTC. Protein sequence: CASSFREEQYF.